This TCR beta chain derives from a study of cytomegalovirus exposure and HLA in healthy donors (dated by TCRdb to 2017 to 2019). With respect to the entire study: According to an earlier analysis of around 600 of the donors, about 179 million T cells yielded 95 million to 140 million unique TCR beta sequences and around 280 Gb of sequence data. Among some 400 genotyped donors of the cohort, an average of about 240,000 unique TCR beta nucleotide sequences was sequenced per donor, of which about 19% were non-productive. The study aimed to test whether cataloging public T cell receptors could reveal signatures of past pathogen exposure. All discovery cohort repertoires had been generated using a single sequencing platform. High-throughput TCR immunosequencing, statistical association of individual TCRs with disease status, and machine learning were combined to predict cytomegalovirus infection status. Both class I and class II loci were covered by HLA typing, at four-digit resolution. Besides the first cohort of approximately 670 subjects, a separate validation cohort made up of 120 different subjects was used. A later analysis re-examined previously published TCR beta repertoires from more than 550 donors and added high-resolution HLA genotyping to investigate patterns of TCR occurrence. An early release covering roughly 640 HLA-typed donors comprised 250 to 350 gigabases of sequencing data and roughly 85 million unique TCR sequences. In a later genetic analysis, genome-wide SNP genotypes for about three fifths of the 666 donors were used, and that subset was treated as a discovery cohort. The number of typed donors differed by locus: roughly 620-630 for A, B, C, DRB1 and DQB1; 522 for DQA1; some 610 for DPA1; and around 450 for DPB1. The study used immunosequencing to profile the T cell repertoires of approximately 650 subjects and linked those repertoires to cytomegalovirus serostatus. Four to six DR-DQ haplotypes were handled as single units for association and clustering, since linkage in the cohort was strong. Donor age, sex, ethnicity and CMV serostatus were compiled together with the repertoire data. To decide whether each TCR beta V gene segment behaved as functional or pseudogenic, an earlier analysis of fewer than 750 of the donors relied on high-throughput TCR beta sequencing. In the later analysis, no new phenotypic data were used to find candidate immune exposures; instead, reliance was placed on TCR beta sequences and their occurrence across donors. The genetic ancestry cluster associated with self-reported Caucasian donors included about 84% of the 350 to 500 genotyped donors.

What the study reported, not specific to this receptor: The study listed 164 TCR beta chains as associated with cytomegalovirus. Because HLA typing was unavailable for some donors at each locus, only the typed subset was used in association tests. The authors suggested that the approach could potentially be generalized to other disease states and immunological phenotypes. A cluster of highly shared sequence variants was judged likely to represent a technical artifact of the sequencing pipeline. When HLA alleles, especially DR and DQ, strongly co-occurred, attributing TCR associations to individual alleles was difficult. Some IMGT-functional V segments, including TRBV6-2 and TRBV6-3, could not be distinguished by the 87-base-pair reads and were therefore excluded. At a false discovery rate of 0.05, a later analysis linked about 17,000 TCR beta sequences to specific HLA alleles. A few of the identified cytomegalovirus-associated TCR beta chains were confirmed in vitro to be specific for cytomegalovirus antigens. Compared with equally common non-associated chains, HLA-associated TCR beta chains in a later analysis were more clonally expanded and had lower generation probabilities. Roughly uniform sequencing depth across donors was assumed in presence/absence analyses, although this assumption may not hold. Linkage disequilibrium might explain the correlated functional status among segregating V segments, but an unknown experimental factor could not be excluded. An earlier analysis of approximately 590 of the donors showed that most TCR beta V segments appeared in productive rearrangements either about 87% or about 30% of the time, which broadly matched IMGT annotations. For the cohort, immune exposure information was limited to CMV serostatus. In a later analysis, most CMV-associated TCR beta chains were found to appear HLA-restricted, with HLA associations seemingly driven largely by CMV exposure. The classifier was reported to diagnose cytomegalovirus status with high specificity and sensitivity in both the original and validation cohorts. An association between a missense DCLRE1C variant and V-gene and J-gene trimming of TCR beta chains was found in a later genetic analysis and replicated in an independent cohort. In a later analysis, several top co-occurrence clusters were reported to appear linked to parvovirus B19, influenza, CMV and Epstein-Barr virus. A further reported finding was that TCR beta sequences accurately predicted the HLA-A and HLA-B alleles for most subjects in the first cohort. In a later genetic analysis, fewer N-insertions in productive TCRs were reported among donors in an Asian-associated ancestry cluster than the roughly 700-donor mean. Most TCR sequences were observed very rarely across donors, whereas some public TCRs were present in many individuals. Only TCR beta chains were sequenced in this cohort, and the absence of alpha or paired-chain data limited detectable features. Because counts were too low, 15 to 20 rarely observed V segments, including chromosome 9 orphons, were excluded from the earlier analysis of a few hundred of the donors. According to a later analysis, TCR association rates differed among HLA loci, with DRB1 alleles showing the most associated TCRs and HLA-C alleles showing the fewest.

A remark on this clone: This clone's antigen is unknown. It has no much larger one-base neighbor in the sample; base qualities were not kept.

Library preparation employed the immunoSEQ multiplex PCR assay. A mixture of 60 forward primers for TCR Vbeta segments and 13 reverse primers for TCR Jbeta segments was used in the multiplex PCR. The CDR3 region of rearranged TCR beta genes was amplified from genomic DNA by a multiplex PCR assay. The Illumina HiSeq System was used to sequence the amplified TCR beta libraries as 87-base-pair reads. From the authors' description of their analysis: A later analysis counted tens of millions of unique TCR beta chains across the 670 or so repertoires, and around 12 million of these chains were shared by at least two donors. Raw reads were error-corrected and collapsed into unique sequences with a nearest-neighbor algorithm that merged closely related sequences to remove PCR and sequencing errors. Alignment of CDR3 sequences to IMGT reference sequences was used to assign V, D and J gene segments. For a sequence to be retained, a match of at least six nucleotides was required to both a V gene segment and a J gene segment. A rearrangement was called productive if the CDR3 had no stop codons and remained in frame with V and J, and every other rearrangement was called non-productive. Following IMGT convention, CDR3 was defined as the stretch from the second conserved V-encoded cysteine to the conserved J-encoded phenylalanine. Sequences without an unambiguous match to a single V gene segment were excluded from the earlier analysis of over 500 of the donors. In an earlier analysis of around 600 of the donors, V segments were called functional above 56.7% productive rearrangements and were called segregating when the between-donor standard deviation exceeded 5%. To diagnose cytomegalovirus status from the catalog of TCR beta chain sequences, a statistical classification framework was built. A later analysis assigned V and J genes by comparing TCR nucleotide sequences with IMGT/GENE-DB human TR gene sequences. The TCRdist pipeline was used in a later analysis to assign CDR3 sequences and most-parsimonious VDJ recombination scenarios. In a later analysis, every TCR beta chain was defined by the combination of its CDR3 amino acid sequence and its V-gene family, and reads without a unique V-gene family were dropped. A later analysis removed 592 highly shared, low-generation-probability nucleotide sequences to deal with suspected cross-contamination and a sequencing artifact. In a later analysis, a clonal expansion index for each public chain was calculated from normalized within-repertoire ranks of inferred template counts. Generation probabilities in a later analysis came from a VDJ recombination model fitted to out-of-frame rearrangements, and those results were checked against IGoR. In a later analysis, TCR-TCR, TCR-HLA and TCR-CMV co-occurrence was scored with hypergeometric tests, and a repertoire-size bias correction was applied to TCR pairs. To estimate false discovery rates, a later analysis permuted the HLA or CMV assignments 20 times. In a later analysis, co-occurring TCRs were grouped using DBSCAN, with TCRdist sequence similarity added in when clustering inside HLA-allele-positive subsets. Co-occurrence clustering excluded repertoires with fewer than 30,000 or more than 120,000 public chains, plus five with anomalous nucleotide sharing. The table comes from immuneACCESS by way of TCRdb, which keeps in-frame sequences with V and J called. Part of the clones is missing from these tables; in studies checked, under half for an unresolved V gene and the rest for unknown reasons. That table furnishes V, J and clone size, whereas the DNA furnished D and trimming. The sample profile shows around 150,000 clones; about 75% of them were found once. About 14% of the sample comes from the top ten.

Here V drops 2 bases and J drops 3 bases, and the junction holds 1 base not matched to any gene. The CDR3, cysteine through phenylalanine, is 14 amino acids long. The sequence is cut down to CDR3 DNA, 42 bases in frame from base 1. Based on the germline V gene, the CDR1 and CDR2 sequences are ENHRY and SYGVKD. The cohort consisted of 666 healthy bone marrow donors. At the time of sampling, every cohort member was nominally healthy, though immune exposures that went unrecorded were likely present. The donor was CMV seropositive and was included in the group of 250 to 350 seropositive cohort members. A peripheral blood sample was provided by each donor, and peripheral blood mononuclear cells were used for TCR beta sequencing. Genomic DNA extraction from the blood cell samples was performed with the Qiagen DNeasy Blood Extraction Kit.

This receptor chain uses TRBV10-3 and TRBJ2-7; 10 junctional bases match TRBD1. Sample: PBMCs. The clonotype was recovered from a man in his fifties or sixties in good health and CMV-seropositive. The CDR3 sequence is CAISEGDRGYEQYF. The bases read TGTGCCATCAGTGAGGGGGACAGGGGCTACGAGCAGTACTTC.